The 20 T cell receptor beta chains reported below all come from one sample, sequenced in a study of blood T cell repertoires in COVID-19. Clones were sequenced by immunoSEQ multiplex PCR, and TCRdb holds only the in-frame ones, with some missing. Among approximately 300,000 clones listed, roughly 90% were seen once. The sequenced material came from peripheral blood. These receptors were obtained from a woman aged 45-65 years with active or convalescent COVID-19.

The CDR3 sequence: CASSWTGTYEQYF. CDR3 nucleotide sequence: TGTGCCAGCAGTTGGACGGGGACCTACGAGCAGTACTTC. The V gene is TRBV12-3 or TRBV12-4, the J gene TRBJ2-7; a possible D gene is TRBD2 (5 bases). Trimming pared 4 bases from V and 2 bases from J, leaving 9 bases between. CDR3 size: 13 residues.

The J gene is TRBJ1-5, the V gene TRBV6-5, with 7 positions matching TRBD1. CDR3 size: 13 residues. With 8 bases clipped from V and 1 base from J, the junction kept 2 bases outside the gene matches. CDR1 is MNHEY, CDR2 SVGAGI, per germline. The CDR3 loop reads CASGDRSNQPQHF. As DNA, the CDR3 is TGTGCCAGCGGGGACAGAAGCAATCAGCCCCAGCATTTT.

The chain joins TRBV5-1 to TRBJ1-4, with a tentative D call TRBD1 (6 bases). There are 16 residues in the CDR3. The V gene's germline CDR1 is SGHRS and CDR2 YFSETQ. The V gene lost 2 bases and the J gene lost 0 bases, with 11 bases spanning the gap. CDR3 in DNA: TGCGCCAGCAGCTTCGGACAGCAAACAACTAATGAAAAACTGTTTTTT. Amino acids: CASSFGQQTTNEKLFF.

V usage is TRBV3-1 (or the pseudogene TRBV3-2) and J usage is TRBJ2-7; 11 bases align to TRBD2. The J segment lost 7 bases and the V segment lost 6 bases, leaving 11 bases of the junction unmatched. From germline, CDR1 is LGHDT and CDR2 YNNKEL (reference sequence). The CDR3 contains 15 residues. The CDR3 reads CASSPRLAGSREQYF. The CDR3 DNA sequence: TGTGCCAGCAGTCCCCGACTAGCGGGATCTCGGGAGCAGTACTTC.

V and J are TRBV28 and TRBJ1-2; D is ambiguous. Trimming cost V 11 bases and J 5 bases, with 12 bases left between them. Germline-derived CDR1 and CDR2 are MDHEN and SYDVKM. CDR3 length: 11 amino acids. In DNA form, the CDR3 reads TGTGCCTCGTCCTGGGAGTATGGCTACACCTTC. Protein: CASSWEYGYTF.

The chain uses TRBV2 and TRBJ1-1; D is perhaps TRBD1 (5 bases). V was shortened by 7 bases and J by 5 bases, with 14 bases between the two germline ends. Germline values: CDR1 SNHLY, CDR2 FYNNEI. CDR3 length: 13 amino acids. The CDR3 spells CASKQGGETEAFF. The CDR3 DNA reads as TGTGCCAGCAAGCAGGGAGGAGAAACTGAAGCTTTCTTT.

The J gene is TRBJ2-2, the V gene TRBV9, with TRBD2 identical over 7 bases. CDR3 size: 15 residues. The trim removed 4 bases at V and 5 bases at J, leaving 8 bases unmatched. CDR1 and CDR2 (germline): SGDLS, YYNGEE. CDR3 sequence: CASSPDGGWTGELFF. Here the CDR3 DNA reads TGTGCCAGCAGCCCAGACGGGGGGTGGACCGGGGAGCTGTTTTTT.

This chain connects TRBV6-5 to TRBJ1-3, with D hard to call. Per the germline V gene, CDR1 is MNHEY and CDR2 is SVGAGI. This CDR3 spans 11 amino acids. CDR3 nucleotides: TGTACTTCAACTGCTGGAAACACCATATATTTT. This translates into CTSTAGNTIYF.

Written as DNA, the CDR3 is TGTGCCAGTACCCTAGCGGGAGGGTTTGGGGAGACCCAGTACTTC. Protein product: CASTLAGGFGETQYF. This chain links TRBV19 with TRBJ2-5; 12 bases line up with TRBD2. The CDR3 has 15 amino acids. Germline loops: CDR1 LNHDA, CDR2 SQIVND (reference sequence). The V and J ends lost 7 bases and 5 bases, in that order; junction bases with no gene match: 8. The full variable domain, rest sourced from reference TRBV19 and TRBJ2-5, is DGGITQSPKYLFRKEGQNVTLSCEQNLNHDAMYWYRQDPGQGLRLIYYSQIVNDFQKGDIAEGYSVSREKKESFPLTVTSAQKNPTAFYLCASTLAGGFGETQYFGPGTRLLVL.

This clone turned up a few times. This chain connects TRBV2 to TRBJ1-1, with D maybe TRBD1 (5 bases). CDR1 and CDR2 from the germline V gene are SNHLY and FYNNEI. The CDR3 has 15 residues. The ends were cut back, 8 bases at V and 1 base at J, with 17 bases in the middle. The chain's CDR3 is CASATGGEGNTEAFF. The CDR3 coding sequence is TGTGCCAGCGCGACGGGAGGGGAGGGGAACACTGAAGCTTTCTTT.

This clone was seen only a few times. CDR3 loop: CASSPLSGQGAGYTF. The CDR3 coding sequence is TGTGCCAGCTCACCATTGTCGGGACAGGGGGCAGGCTACACCTTC. The chain joins TRBV18 to TRBJ1-2; 12 bases map to TRBD1. Germline V CDR1 and CDR2: KGHSH, LQKENI. Trimming removed 2 bases from V and 8 bases from J; junction bases left unmatched: 6. The CDR3 is 15 residues long.

The chain combines TRBV11-3 with TRBJ1-1; TRBD1 aligns across 10 bases. The CDR3 has 16 residues. From germline, CDR1 is SGHNT and CDR2 YENEEA. V was clipped by 5 bases and J by 0 bases; unmatched bases: 6. The CDR3 here is CASSPGQGEMNTEAFF. CDR3 bases: TGTGCCAGCAGCCCCGGACAGGGGGAAATGAACACTGAAGCTTTCTTT. Complete variable domain (other parts from reference TRBV11-3 and TRBJ1-1): EAGVVQSPRYKIIEKKQPVAFWCNPISGHNTLYWYLQNLGQGPELLIRYENEEAVDDSQLPKDRFSAERLKGVDSTLKIQPAELGDSAVYLCASSPGQGEMNTEAFFGQGTRLTVV.

V and J are TRBV5-5 and TRBJ2-7; D is perhaps TRBD1 (6 bases). The CDR3 is 17 residues long. The V gene's germline CDR1 is SGHKS and CDR2 YYEKEE (reference sequence). Trimming took off 3 bases at V and 4 bases at J, with 23 bases between the two ends. The CDR3 DNA sequence: TGTGCCAGCAGCTCGGGGCAGGGGTCCTCCGAGGGATACGAGCAGTACTTC. It yields the protein CASSSGQGSSEGYEQYF.

The chain recombines TRBV4-2 with TRBJ2-7; a weak D match, TRBD2 (6 bases). The V gene lost 0 bases and the J gene lost 0 bases, with 9 bases spanning the gap. This CDR3 is 15 amino acids long. Germline lookup yields CDR1 LGHNA and CDR2 YNFKEQ. As DNA, the CDR3 is TGTGCCAGCAGCCAAGATCACGGGGGCTCCTACGAGCAGTACTTC. It translates to CASSQDHGGSYEQYF.

The genes are TRBV7-2 and TRBJ2-6; no clear D gene. The CDR3 length is 16 residues. Germline-derived CDR1 and CDR2 are SGHTA and FQGNSA. Trimming removed 1 base at V and 4 bases at J, with 11 bases between. DNA for the CDR3: TGTGCCAGCAGCTTAGAGGCGGCGAGCGGGGCCAACGTCCTGACTTTC. The encoded protein is CASSLEAASGANVLTF.

The chain carries TRBV5-4 and TRBJ2-1; D might be TRBD1 (5 bases). From germline, CDR1 is SGHNT and CDR2 YYREEE (reference sequence). The ends were cut back, 4 bases at V and 5 bases at J, with 13 bases in the middle. The CDR3 loop spans 14 amino acids. CDR3 bases: TGTGCCAGCAGCCCCCGTGGGGCAAACAATGAGCAGTTCTTC. Protein product: CASSPRGANNEQFF.

CDR3 in DNA: TGTGCCAGCAGCGTTTTGACAGGGATCAACAATGAGCAGTTCTTC. It codes for CASSVLTGINNEQFF. V usage is TRBV9 and J usage is TRBJ2-1; 7 bases line up with TRBD1. V trimming: 2 bases; J trimming: 5 bases; junction bases outside the gene matches: 7. Per germline, CDR1 SGDLS and CDR2 YYNGEE. This CDR3 contains 15 residues.

This clone occurred once. The V and J genes are TRBV29-1 and TRBJ2-2; tentative D call: TRBD1 (5 bases). The CDR3 consists of 14 residues. Trimming cost V 6 bases and J 4 bases, with 15 bases left between them. Germline V CDR1 and CDR2: SQVTM, ANQGSEA. The CDR3 reads CSVRQGVSTGELFF. CDR3 sequence (DNA): TGCAGCGTGAGGCAAGGGGTGAGCACCGGGGAGCTGTTTTTT.

The genes are TRBV27 and TRBJ2-1; the match to TRBD2 covers 7 bases. The ends lost 6 bases at V and 5 bases at J; junction bases unmatched: 7. CDR3 length equals 14 residues. Germline V CDR1 and CDR2: MNHEY, SMNVEV (reference sequence). The CDR3 DNA reads TGTGCCAGCAGCGCGGCCGGGAGGCACAATGAGCAGTTCTTC. This gives the protein CASSAAGRHNEQFF.

This chain uses TRBV5-3 with TRBJ2-7; 8 bases fit TRBD2. TRBV5-3 is annotated as an ORF whose role is uncertain. The V and J ends lost 0 bases and 5 bases, in that order; junction bases with no gene match: 10. The CDR3 loop spans 16 amino acids. The CDR3 protein is CARSLGLLAAGNEQYF. The CDR3 nucleotides are TGTGCCAGAAGCTTGGGGTTACTAGCGGCGGGGAACGAGCAGTACTTC.